Below, 9 T cell receptor beta chains from the same sample are listed, as sequenced in a study of radiotherapy plus CTLA-4 blockade in lung cancer. Measured with immunoSEQ multiplex PCR; TCRdb has only the in-frame clones, and not every one. Altogether 23,000 or so clones are present, over 70% being singletons, with the ten largest covering more than 3.5%. The sequencing here drew on peripheral blood, taken from a patient treated with radiotherapy plus ipilimumab. These receptors were collected from a human donor with non-small cell lung cancer who had stable disease on radiotherapy plus ipilimumab.

The chain carries TRBV6-1 and TRBJ1-2, with TRBD1 matching over 8 bases. Germline CDR1 MNHNS, CDR2 SASEGT. Losses at the gene ends were 2 bases for V and 3 bases for J; bases not matched to a gene: 14. The CDR3 consists of 18 residues. CDR3 in amino acids: CASSERNRGSDVDYGYTF. CDR3 coding DNA: TGTGCCAGCAGTGAACGTAACAGGGGGAGTGATGTTGACTATGGCTACACCTTC.

This clone was picked up one time. As DNA, the CDR3 is TGTGCCAGCAGCCCCGGGACTAGCGAGAGAGAGACCCAGTACTTC. Translated: CASSPGTSERETQYF. The V call is TRBV6-6, the J call TRBJ2-5, with TRBD2 matching 10 bases. Germline V gene lookup returns CDR1 MNHNY and CDR2 SVGAGI (reference sequence). The CDR3 is 15 amino acids. The V gene end was trimmed by 6 bases and the J gene end by 4 bases; junction bases not matched to a gene: 8.

This rearrangement joins TRBV7-2 to TRBJ2-5; D perhaps matches TRBD1 (5 bases). Germline lookup yields CDR1 SGHTA and CDR2 FQGNSA. There are 13 residues in the CDR3. Trimming left V 4 bases short and J 5 bases short, with 11 bases between. The CDR3 DNA is TGTGCCAGCAGCTCCGACAGATTGGAGACCCAGTACTTC. Its translation is CASSSDRLETQYF.

Comment on this clone: Other nucleotide sequences in the sample specify the same CDR3. This rearrangement joins TRBV5-1 to TRBJ2-1; 7 bases fit TRBD1. Germline-derived CDR1 and CDR2 are SGHRS and YFSETQ. The CDR3 runs to 15 residues. V shed 0 bases and J 2 bases; nucleotides not matched to a gene: 2. CDR3 nucleotides: TGCGCCAGCAGCTTGGGTGGACAGGCCTACAATGAGCAGTTCTTC. Encoded protein: CASSLGGQAYNEQFF.

The chain carries TRBV5-4 and TRBJ2-1; D not certain. The CDR3 is made up of 14 amino acids. V lost 4 bases, J lost 1 base, and 9 bases lay in between. Looked up from germline, CDR1 is SGHNT and CDR2 is YYREEE (reference sequence). This CDR3 is CASSRQGSYNEQFF. The DNA of the CDR3 is TGTGCCAGCAGCCGACAAGGGTCCTACAATGAGCAGTTCTTC.

This clone was observed once. The rearrangement links TRBV18 to TRBJ1-5; tentatively, D is TRBD1 (6 bases). The length of the CDR3 is 16 residues. Trimming stripped 5 bases from V and 2 bases from J, with 16 bases between. Germline V gene data show CDR1 as KGHSH and CDR2 as LQKENI. CDR3 loop: CASSTNQGPGNQPQHF. The CDR3 DNA is TGTGCCAGCTCAACTAACCAGGGGCCGGGCAATCAGCCCCAGCATTTT.

The chain uses TRBV14 and TRBJ2-3; possibly TRBD1 for D (5 bases). There are 15 residues in the CDR3. Per germline, CDR1 SGHDN and CDR2 FVKESK. The V gene lost 3 bases and the J gene lost 0 bases, with 10 bases spanning the gap. The DNA of the CDR3 is TGTGCCAGCAGCCACCGGACACACAGCACAGATACGCAGTATTTT. Translation gives CASSHRTHSTDTQYF.

This chain links TRBV6-1 with TRBJ2-2; either TRBD1 or TRBD2 may fit D (6 bases each). This CDR3 spans 17 amino acids. Germline V gives CDR1 MNHNS, CDR2 SASEGT. V was shortened by 3 bases and J by 7 bases, with 21 bases between the two germline ends. The CDR3 sequence is CASSDNMRGVQGGELFF. The CDR3 DNA reads as TGTGCCAGCAGTGACAACATGAGGGGGGTACAAGGCGGGGAGCTGTTTTTT.

This chain uses TRBV5-6 with TRBJ1-4; tentative D call: TRBD1 (6 bases). From germline, CDR1 is SGHDT and CDR2 YYEEEE. This CDR3 region has 16 residues. V was trimmed by 4 bases and J by 5 bases, leaving 18 bases between them. The CDR3 protein is CASSPRAGARNEKLFF. The DNA of the CDR3 is TGTGCCAGCAGCCCGAGGGCGGGGGCAAGAAATGAAAAACTGTTTTTT.